This TCR beta chain originates from a study of human T cells and chemical hapten exposure. Background on the study: Yields of TCR per sample differed, chiefly owing to small differences in pooled library volume.

The time point here: pre-sensitization, week 0. The treatment: therapeutic diphenylcyclopropenone sensitization with weekly scalp DPC. At least ten counts were recorded for this clonotype. MiXCR, applied by TCRdb to the RACE reads, yields one record per CDR3 protein. This sample has 90,000 or so distinct CDR3 sequences, with 8.5% found just once. CDR1 SGDLS and CDR2 YYNGEE come from the germline V gene. Trimming cost V 4 bases and J 7 bases, with 6 bases left between them. The CDR3 has 11 residues. The chain uses TRBV9 and TRBJ2-1; D is possibly TRBD1 (5 bases). This sample comprised whole blood, obtained in connection with sensitization to the hapten diphenylcyclopropenone (DPC). The sequence came from a man in his forties with alopecia areata. Some clones in this sample may be carry-over from other donors' samples. CDR3 region: CASSPGNEQFF. The CDR3, as DNA: TGTGCCAGCAGCCCAGGGAATGAGCAGTTCTTC. Complete variable domain (other parts from reference TRBV9 and TRBJ2-1): DSGVTQTPKHLITATGQRVTLRCSPRSGDLSVYWYQQSLDQGLQFLIQYYNGEERAKGNILERFSAQQFPDLHSELNLSSLELGDSALYFCASSPGNEQFFGPGTRLTVL.